The 25 T cell receptor beta chains below were found in one sample sequenced in a study of monozygotic twins with inflammatory bowel disease. TCRdb re-called the 5' RACE reads; every CDR3 protein appears as one record, without DNA. The sample has approximately 400,000 distinct CDR3 sequences. The specimen sequenced was blood. Receptor source: a human donor with ulcerative colitis or Crohn's disease, or a healthy co-twin of an affected twin (not recorded which).

This rearrangement joins TRBV7-9 to TRBJ1-1; TCRdb selects TRBD1, and the lack of DNA leaves this call unchecked. In germline, CDR1 is SEHNR, CDR2 FQNEAQ (reference sequence). The CDR3 runs to 14 residues. CDR3 region: CASSSPWPETEAFF.

CDR3 sequence: CASSFRPNTEAFF. J is TRBJ1-1 and V is TRBV5-1. The CDR3 runs 13 residues. Germline V gene sequence: CDR1 SGHRS, CDR2 YFSETQ.

The CDR3 loop is CASSLGVQGETQYF. V is TRBV12-3 or TRBV12-4 and J is TRBJ2-5; there is no DNA to check the TCRdb D call of TRBD2. The CDR3 runs 14 residues.

This chain uses TRBV9 with TRBJ2-1; TCRdb picks TRBD2, but there is no DNA to check that call. This CDR3 is 17 amino acids long. Germline V CDR1 and CDR2: SGDLS, YYNGEE. The CDR3: CASSVDPSGMVYNEQFF.

The chain employs TRBV20-1 and TRBJ2-5. Germline V CDR1 and CDR2: DFQATT, SNEGSKA (reference sequence). This CDR3 spans 14 amino acids. The CDR3 loop reads CSASQALGKETQYF.

CDR3 sequence reads: CASSLVIDISGGYHEQFF. The gene calls are TRBV11-2 and TRBJ2-1; TCRdb selects TRBD2, and the lack of DNA leaves this call unchecked. Per the germline V gene, CDR1 is SGHAT and CDR2 is FQNNGV. The CDR3 sequence is 18 residues long.

This chain connects TRBV25-1 to TRBJ1-1; TCRdb calls TRBD1, which cannot be checked without DNA. Germline V lookup: CDR1 MGHDK, CDR2 SYGVNS. The CDR3 has 14 amino acids. The CDR3: CASSLWGVNTEAFF. Combining the CDR3 with reference TRBV25-1 and TRBJ1-1 gives the whole variable domain EADIYQTPRYLVIGTGKKITLECSQTMGHDKMYWYQQDPGMELHLIHYSYGVNSTEKGDLSSESTVSRIRTEHFPLTLESARPSHTSQYLCASSLWGVNTEAFFGQGTRLTVV.

The genes are TRBV4-1 and TRBJ2-6. CDR3 length: 16 amino acids. Per germline, CDR1 MGHRA and CDR2 YSYEKL. The CDR3 reads CASSQVLISGANVLTF.

This rearrangement joins TRBV5-1 to TRBJ1-1; TCRdb selects TRBD1, and the lack of DNA leaves this call unchecked. CDR1 and CDR2 from the germline V gene are SGHRS and YFSETQ. The CDR3 covers 15 residues. Here the CDR3 reads CASSGQTGPNTEAFF.

This chain links TRBV6-5 with TRBJ2-1. CDR1 and CDR2 from the germline V gene are MNHEY and SVGAGI. The CDR3 has 17 amino acids. CDR3: CASSYIFTLSSYNEQFF.

The chain joins TRBV5-1 to TRBJ2-3; TCRdb's assignment of TRBD1 cannot be checked, as there is no DNA. CDR3 length equals 16 residues. Germline V gives CDR1 SGHRS, CDR2 YFSETQ. CDR3 loop: CASSSGQGAGTDTQYF. The full variable domain, completed using reference TRBV5-1 and TRBJ2-3, is KAGVTQTPRYLIKTRGQQVTLSCSPISGHRSVSWYQQTPGQGLQFLFEYFSETQRNKGNFPGRFSGRQFSNSRSEMNVSTLELGDSALYLCASSSGQGAGTDTQYFGPGTRLTVL.

V usage is TRBV10-3 and J usage is TRBJ2-5; TCRdb outputs TRBD2, but without DNA this stays unchecked. CDR3 size: 15 residues. Germline assignment: CDR1 ENHRY and CDR2 SYGVKD. The CDR3 is CAISGSGTREETQYF.

The chain carries TRBV2 and TRBJ2-7. From germline, CDR1 is SNHLY and CDR2 FYNNEI. CDR3 length: 15 residues. The CDR3 here is CASSPAFTRSYEQYF. Supplemented by reference TRBV2 and TRBJ2-7, the full variable domain reads EPEVTQTPSHQVTQMGQEVILRCVPISNHLYFYWYRQILGQKVEFLVSFYNNEISEKSEIFDDQFSVERPDGSNFTLKIRSTKLEDSAMYFCASSPAFTRSYEQYFGPGTRLTVT.

The V call is TRBV5-1, the J call TRBJ2-1; TCRdb reports TRBD2, a call that lacks DNA to check it against. Germline V gene lookup returns CDR1 SGHRS and CDR2 YFSETQ. The CDR3 has 15 amino acids. CDR3 protein: CASSSTPGTAGEQFF.

The chain has TRBV27 and TRBJ2-7; as DNA is missing, the TRBD2 call by TCRdb cannot be tested. The V gene's germline CDR1 is MNHEY and CDR2 SMNVEV (reference sequence). CDR3 length: 16 residues. The CDR3: CASQVGPAFGSYEQYF.

The CDR3 region is CASRTPGGEQFF. The genes are TRBV19 and TRBJ2-1; the D call from TCRdb, TRBD1, cannot be confirmed without DNA. From germline, CDR1 is LNHDA and CDR2 SQIVND (reference sequence). The CDR3 extends over 12 amino acids. Full variable domain (rest looked up from reference TRBV19 and TRBJ2-1): DGGITQSPKYLFRKEGQNVTLSCEQNLNHDAMYWYRQDPGQGLRLIYYSQIVNDFQKGDIAEGYSVSREKKESFPLTVTSAQKNPTAFYLCASRTPGGEQFFGPGTRLTVL.

The chain is built from TRBV11-3 and TRBJ2-1; with no DNA, the TCRdb D assignment of TRBD1 cannot be verified. The germline CDR1 and CDR2 sequences are SGHNT and YENEEA. This CDR3 has 17 amino acids. CDR3 protein: CASSSKPGGSPYNEQFF. Combining the CDR3 with reference TRBV11-3 and TRBJ2-1 gives the whole variable domain EAGVVQSPRYKIIEKKQPVAFWCNPISGHNTLYWYLQNLGQGPELLIRYENEEAVDDSQLPKDRFSAERLKGVDSTLKIQPAELGDSAVYLCASSSKPGGSPYNEQFFGPGTRLTVL.

The V and J genes are TRBV20-1 and TRBJ2-5; the D call of TRBD2 rests on TCRdb alone, since no DNA is present to check it. This CDR3 is 11 amino acids long. Germline V CDR1 and CDR2: DFQATT, SNEGSKA (reference sequence). CDR3 residues: CSAARIETQYF.

The rearrangement links TRBV20-1 to TRBJ1-1; with no DNA, the TCRdb D assignment of TRBD1 cannot be verified. Germline V gene lookup returns CDR1 DFQATT and CDR2 SNEGSKA (reference sequence). CDR3 length equals 12 residues. The CDR3 region is CSAHGGGTEAFF.

This chain joins TRBV27 and TRBJ1-5. CDR1 and CDR2 (germline): MNHEY, SMNVEV (reference sequence). The CDR3 is 16 residues long. This CDR3 reads CASSPLGGVNNQLQHF.

The gene calls are TRBV7-6 and TRBJ1-1. Germline CDR1 SGHVS, CDR2 FNYEAQ. The CDR3 runs 14 residues. Here the CDR3 reads CASSLNGLNTEAFF.

V usage is TRBV18 and J usage is TRBJ1-1; TCRdb proposes TRBD1, but this gene call is untestable without DNA. The CDR3 contains 17 residues. Germline CDR1 KGHSH, CDR2 LQKENI. CDR3 in amino acids: CASSHRVLGGEDTEAFF.

The V and J genes are TRBV30 and TRBJ2-7. From germline, CDR1 is GTSNPN and CDR2 SVGIG (reference sequence). The CDR3 spans 14 residues. CDR3 amino acids: CACEGDTSSYEQYF. The whole variable domain, remainder taken from reference TRBV30 and TRBJ2-7, is SQTIHQWPATLVQPVGSPLSLECTVEGTSNPNLYWYRQAAGRGLQLLFYSVGIGQISSEVPQNLSASRPQDRQFILSSKKLLLSDSGFYLCACEGDTSSYEQYFGPGTRLTVT.

The rearrangement links TRBV7-8 to TRBJ2-2; lacking DNA, the TRBD1 call made by TCRdb goes unchecked. The CDR3 consists of 16 residues. CDR1 is SGHVS and CDR2 is FQNEAQ in the germline V gene. The CDR3 reads CASSLVTGRDTGELFF. Looking up the rest from reference TRBV7-8 and TRBJ2-2 gives the full variable domain: GAGVSQSPRYKVAKRGQDVALRCDPISGHVSLFWYQQALGQGPEFLTYFQNEAQLDKSGLPSDRFFAERPEGSVSTLKIQRTQQEDSAVYLCASSLVTGRDTGELFFGEGSRLTVL.

The rearrangement joins TRBV5-1 to TRBJ2-1; TCRdb reports TRBD2, a call that lacks DNA to check it against. This CDR3 has 16 amino acids. Germline V gene data show CDR1 as SGHRS and CDR2 as YFSETQ. The CDR3 loop reads CASSLATSGGYNEQFF.